Here is one T cell receptor (beta chain) with its context. Its antigen is as yet unknown. Random hexamers were used to reverse transcribe the RNA input (about 0.5 to 1 ug). TCRdb itself ran the immunoSEQ multiplex PCR reads through MiXCR, one entry per CDR3 protein. The data contain about 110,000 distinct CDR3 sequences, approximately 95% of them singletons. This record belongs to a study of CD8 T cells in Susac syndrome. Trimming stripped 4 bases from V and 2 bases from J, with 18 bases between. CDR1 is SGHTA, CDR2 FQGNSA, per germline. The CDR3 spans 16 residues. The study's findings and limits: Susac-specific public clones in total CD8+ repertoires numbered 15 to 20; in CD8+ TEMRA repertoires, they numbered five.

This receptor was obtained from a human donor with Susac syndrome. This rearrangement joins TRBV7-2 to TRBJ2-7; no reliable D call. The sequencing input was CD8+ T cells from PBMCs. As DNA, the CDR3 is TGTGCCAGCAGCTCCCGGTTGGATCTTAAGGCCTACGAGCAGTACTTC. This sequence encodes CASSSRLDLKAYEQYF.